Following are 16 T cell receptor beta chains from one sample sequenced in a study of regulatory T cells in long-lasting Graves disease. The time point here: newly diagnosed GD, antithyroid drugs for less than 3 months. PBMC-extracted RNA yielded the TCR library. For TCR beta, libraries came from iRepertoire HTBI primers and Arm-PCR of CDR3 regions. TCRdb independently ran MiXCR on the multiplex PCR reads; one entry per CDR3 protein. Of about 400,000 distinct CDR3 sequences listed, roughly 15% are singletons. The same sample was also studied in work on T cells in Graves' hyperthyroidism and ophthalmopathy.

Source: peripheral blood mononuclear cells (PBMCs), taken at new diagnosis, from a patient treated with antithyroid drugs. The receptors were sampled from a young woman with Graves disease.

This clonotype was detected ten times or more. The rearrangement uses TRBV6-1 and TRBJ1-1; 10 nucleotides match TRBD1. Per germline, CDR1 MNHNS and CDR2 SASEGT. The CDR3 sequence is 17 residues long. The V gene end was trimmed by 8 bases and the J gene end by 4 bases; junction bases not matched to a gene: 16. The CDR3 here is CASLSLGQGLSGTEAFF. The CDR3, as DNA: TGTGCCAGCCTGTCTTTGGGACAGGGGCTTTCGGGCACTGAAGCTTTCTTT.

This clonotype was detected ten times or more. The chain carries TRBV30 and TRBJ2-5; 7 bases line up with TRBD2. The CDR3 is 15 amino acids. Germline lookup yields CDR1 GTSNPN and CDR2 SVGIG (reference sequence). V dropped 2 bases and J dropped 5; count of bases not matched to a gene: 11. This CDR3 is CAWSTSAGAGETQYF. As DNA, the CDR3 is TGTGCCTGGAGTACTAGCGCGGGTGCAGGGGAGACCCAGTACTTC. Filled out from reference TRBV30 and TRBJ2-5, the complete variable domain reads SQTIHQWPATLVQPVGSPLSLECTVEGTSNPNLYWYRQAAGRGLQLLFYSVGIGQISSEVPQNLSASRPQDRQFILSSKKLLLSDSGFYLCAWSTSAGAGETQYFGPGTRLLVL.

This clonotype has at least ten counts. The V and J genes are TRBV11-2 and TRBJ2-1; D remains ambiguous. The V gene's germline CDR1 is SGHAT and CDR2 FQNNGV. Trimming stripped 1 base from V and 2 bases from J, with 3 bases between. The CDR3 runs to 13 residues. The CDR3 bases are TGTGCCAGCAGCTTAGCAGCCTACAATGAGCAGTTCTTC. It yields the protein CASSLAAYNEQFF.

Details on this clonotype: One junction end disagrees with the germline gene, perhaps due to a read error. The gene calls are TRBV20-1 and TRBJ1-2, with D perhaps matching TRBD1 (6 bases). Germline CDR1 is DFQATT and CDR2 is SNEGSKA (reference sequence). This CDR3 has 13 amino acids. The CDR3, as DNA: TGCAGTGCTAGATCCTCAGGGGCCTATAGCTACACCTTC. Translation: CSARSSGAYSYTF.

In its sample, this clonotype was seen many times. The chain recombines TRBV5-5 with TRBJ2-7, with 8 nucleotides matching TRBD2. V gave up 3 bases and J gave up 3 bases; unmatched junction bases: 5. This CDR3 is 14 amino acids long. Germline V gives CDR1 SGHKS, CDR2 YYEKEE (reference sequence). The CDR3 is CASSSPGGDYEQYF. The CDR3 DNA reads TGTGCCAGCAGCTCCCCGGGGGGGGACTACGAGCAGTACTTC.

This clonotype has a count of ten or more. The CDR3 spells CASRFDLNEQFF. CDR3 nucleotide sequence: TGTGCCAGCAGATTCGACTTAAACGAGCAGTTCTTC. The rearrangement uses TRBV7-8 and TRBJ2-1; the D is unclear. The germline V gene has CDR1 SGHVS and CDR2 FQNEAQ. Trimming cost V 6 bases and J 10 bases, with 13 bases left between them. The CDR3 length is 12 residues.

This clonotype appeared many times. The J gene is TRBJ1-6, the V gene TRBV30; the D gene is possibly TRBD1 (5 bases). The length of the CDR3 is 16 residues. V was cut by 3 bases and J by 7 bases, with 19 bases left in between. From germline, CDR1 is GTSNPN and CDR2 SVGIG (reference sequence). The CDR3, as DNA: TGTGCCTGGAGAGGGAGTGGGGGTCTCTCCAATTCACCCCTCCACTTT. Its protein is CAWRGSGGLSNSPLHF. Full variable domain (remainder filled in from reference TRBV30 and TRBJ1-6): SQTIHQWPATLVQPVGSPLSLECTVEGTSNPNLYWYRQAAGRGLQLLFYSVGIGQISSEVPQNLSASRPQDRQFILSSKKLLLSDSGFYLCAWRGSGGLSNSPLHFGNGTRLTVT.

This clonotype appeared many times. The rearrangement joins TRBV6-1 to TRBJ1-1, with D unresolved. Trimming cost V 6 bases and J 1 base, with 12 bases left between them. This CDR3 has 14 residues. Germline-derived CDR1 and CDR2 are MNHNS and SASEGT. CDR3 protein: CASSKTVSNTEAFF. CDR3 nucleotides: TGTGCCAGCAGCAAAACAGTTTCGAACACTGAAGCTTTCTTT.

The chain links TRBV12-3 or TRBV12-4 to TRBJ1-4; no firm D call. The V end was cut by 1 base, the J end by 6 bases, with 6 bases between. CDR3 size: 13 residues. The CDR3 sequence is CASSLGGDEKLFF. CDR3 nucleotides: TGTGCCAGCAGTTTAGGGGGAGATGAAAAACTGTTTTTT.

This clonotype was seen at least ten times. The V and J genes are TRBV6-1 and TRBJ2-2; TRBD2 agrees at 8 bases. The CDR3 contains 17 residues. V shed 4 bases and J 4 bases; nucleotides not matched to a gene: 11. Germline-derived CDR1 and CDR2 are MNHNS and SASEGT. The chain's CDR3 is CASSVRGTRSSTGELFF. Here the CDR3 DNA reads TGTGCCAGCAGTGTCCGTGGGACTAGGTCCTCCACCGGGGAGCTGTTTTTT.

Only a few counts were recorded for this clonotype. The genes are TRBV6-5 and TRBJ1-2, with 12 positions matching TRBD1. V dropped 4 bases and J dropped 6; count of bases not matched to a gene: 9. Germline V gene lookup returns CDR1 MNHEY and CDR2 SVGAGI. The length of the CDR3 is 16 residues. In nucleotides, the CDR3 is TGTGCCAGCAGTTTAAACCCGGGACAGGGGGCGCATGGCTACACCTTC. Protein product: CASSLNPGQGAHGYTF.

Turning to this clonotype: Since a much larger clone is just one base distant, this may be a read error. This chain joins TRBV20-1 and TRBJ2-7; the match to TRBD2 covers 11 bases. Germline lookup yields CDR1 DFQATT and CDR2 SNEGSKA (reference sequence). CDR3 length equals 19 residues. CDR3 sequence (DNA): TGCAGTGCTAGAGATGTACCCACTAGCGGGGGTTCCAACTCCTACGAGCTGTACTTC. Amino acids: CSARDVPTSGGSNSYELYF.

The table lists this clonotype with many counts. The chain uses TRBV28 and TRBJ1-2; 8 nucleotides match TRBD1. In germline, CDR1 is MDHEN, CDR2 SYDVKM. Unmatched junction bases numbered 3, after V lost 2 bases and J lost 4 bases. The CDR3 extends over 14 amino acids. The CDR3 reads CASSLRTGTYGYTF. The CDR3 DNA reads as TGTGCCAGCAGTTTACGGACAGGGACCTATGGCTACACCTTC.

This chain uses TRBV5-4 with TRBJ2-1, with TRBD2 matching over 11 bases. CDR1 SGHNT and CDR2 YYREEE come from the germline V gene (reference sequence). CDR3 length equals 15 residues. J gave up 7 bases and V 5 bases, and 8 bases lay outside the gene matches. The CDR3 protein is CASSRTSGRRNEQFF. The DNA of the CDR3 is TGTGCCAGCAGTCGCACTAGCGGGAGAAGGAATGAGCAGTTCTTC.

A note on this clonotype: A read error is possible here, since a much larger clone lies one base away. V usage is TRBV7-8 and J usage is TRBJ1-5, with a possible D match to TRBD1 (5 bases). The V end lost 2 bases, the J end lost 0 bases, and 8 bases lay between the germline ends. CDR3 length: 15 residues. Germline V gene lookup returns CDR1 SGHVS and CDR2 FQNEAQ. The CDR3 protein is CASSLRGCSNQPQHF. In DNA, the CDR3 is TGTGCCAGCAGCTTACGGGGGTGTAGCAATCAGCCCCAGCATTTT.

Turning to this clonotype: A read error may be the cause here, since a much bigger clone is one base away. V usage is TRBV10-3 and J usage is TRBJ1-2; TRBD1 matches 8 bases. Trimming took 5 bases from V and 6 from J; bases not matched to a gene: 11. The CDR3 is 15 amino acids. Germline values: CDR1 ENHRY, CDR2 SYGVKD. The DNA of the CDR3 is TGTGCCATCAGTTACGGCCAGGGACAGGTTAATGGCTACACCTTC. It codes for CAISYGQGQVNGYTF.